Given below is one T cell receptor beta chain in context. What it recognizes is unknown. 60 Vbeta and 13 Jbeta primers were used in PCR. Method: immunoSEQ multiplex PCR; TCRdb's copy keeps in-frame clones and lacks some. The profile shows around 62,000 clones, around 80% of them singletons. The V and J ends lost 0 bases and 5 bases, in that order; junction bases with no gene match: 7. The CDR3 sequence is 15 residues long. Germline V lookup: CDR1 SGDLS, CDR2 YYNGEE. The data derive from a study of cytomegalovirus exposure and HLA in healthy donors. Study results and limitations: Researchers had no immune exposure information except CMV serostatus available. Roughly 170 TCR beta chains were listed as cytomegalovirus-associated. With later analysis, a missense DCLRE1C variant became linked to TCR beta V- and J-gene trimming.

Source material: PBMCs. The clonotype originates from a man between 35 and 55 years old in good health and CMV-seronegative. The chain joins TRBV9 to TRBJ2-5; 7 positions agree with TRBD2. The CDR3: CASSVAGGRGETQYF. The CDR3 nucleotides read TGTGCCAGCAGCGTAGCCGGCGGGAGAGGGGAGACCCAGTACTTC.